A selection of T cell receptor beta chains follows, all from one sample in a study of T cell changes during pregnancy in multiple sclerosis. The table came from immunoSEQ multiplex PCR; TCRdb's copy has only in-frame clones and leaves some out. The sample has under 65,000 clones, about 92% seen once. The starting material was CD4+ T cells from peripheral blood mononuclear cells, obtained after pregnancy. The receptors come from a female donor with multiple sclerosis, enrolled in a pregnancy study. The CDR3 runs from the conserved cysteine through the conserved F or W. Each record gives: J gene, D gene, V gene, clone size, CDR3 DNA, CDR3 protein. D genes are given only for firm matches. Expanded clones are given a class, and other clones once, few, many or no size at all.

TRBJ2-3 | . | TRBV7-3 | . | TGTGCCAGCAGCTTAAGTCGGGGGGCTGGGGCAGATACGCAGTATTTT | CASSLSRGAGADTQYF
TRBJ1-2 | TRBD1 | TRBV5-6 | . | TGTGCCAGCAGCCCCGGGACAGGGATCAACTATGGCTACACCTTC | CASSPGTGINYGYTF
TRBJ1-4 | TRBD1 | TRBV30 | . | TGTGCCTGGAGTGTACAGGGGGGCCCGACGATAAATGAAAAACTGTTTTTT | CAWSVQGGPTINEKLFF
TRBJ2-7 | . | TRBV7-9 | . | TGTGCCAGCAGTCCATCCGGGGGTTTGGAGCAGTACTTC | CASSPSGGLEQYF
TRBJ2-7 | . | TRBV5-3 | few | TGTGCCAGAAGCTTGGACGAGTCAGGGTCTCACGAGCAGTACTTC | CARSLDESGSHEQYF
TRBJ1-5 | . | TRBV4-2 | . | TGTGCCAGCAGCCAGGTGGGGCCAGGGTCCGACTTCAATCAGCCCCAGCATTTT | CASSQVGPGSDFNQPQHF
TRBJ2-7 | . | TRBV19 | . | TGTGCCAGTAGTGTACCGGACAGCTACGAGCAGTACTTC | CASSVPDSYEQYF
TRBJ1-5 | TRBD1 | TRBV30 | . | TGTGCCTGGAGTGTACAAACGGGACAGGGTTATCAGCCCCAGCATTTT | CAWSVQTGQGYQPQHF
TRBJ2-2 | TRBD2 | TRBV7-9 | . | TGTGCCAGCAACGGGGGGGGCCCGGTCACCGGGGAGCTGTTTTTT | CASNGGGPVTGELFF
TRBJ2-7 | . | TRBV18 | . | TGTGCCAGCTCACCACCTACAGGCGAGCAGTACTTC | CASSPPTGEQYF
TRBJ1-2 | . | TRBV6-6 | . | TGTGCCAGCAATCCCGACTACGGAGGATATGGCTACACCTTC | CASNPDYGGYGYTF
TRBJ1-1 | TRBD1 | TRBV30 | few | TGTGCCGGGACGACCGGGACAGGGAAGGCTTTCTTT | CAGTTGTGKAFF
TRBJ2-1 | . | TRBV7-8 | . | TGTGCCAGCAGCTTAGCGCCCAGGGTCGAGCAGTTCTTC | CASSLAPRVEQFF
TRBJ2-6 | . | TRBV7-2 | . | TGTGCCAGCAGCTGGACATCTACCAGGTCTGGGGCCAACGTCCTGACTTTC | CASSWTSTRSGANVLTF
TRBJ2-7 | . | TRBV5-4 | . | TGTGCCAGCAGCTTGACGGGGTACTCCTACGAGCAGTACTTC | CASSLTGYSYEQYF
TRBJ2-7 | TRBD2 | TRBV10-3 | . | TGTGCCATCACCCCTAGAATAGCGGGGGGTTCCTACGAGCAGTACTTC | CAITPRIAGGSYEQYF
TRBJ2-1 | TRBD2 | TRBV6-5 | . | TGTGCCAGCAGTTACCACGGGACTAGCGGGGTAAATGAGCAGTTCTTC | CASSYHGTSGVNEQFF
TRBJ1-2 | . | TRBV10-3 | . | TGTGCCATCAGTGAGGGAGCGTTGAATGGCTACACCTTC | CAISEGALNGYTF
TRBJ1-1 | . | TRBV9 | . | TGTGCCAGCAGCCCCCGGGCGGGGGCCACTGAAGCTTTCTTT | CASSPRAGATEAFF
TRBJ2-1 | . | TRBV27 | . | TGTGCCAGCAGTCCCCGCGTCGGCGGCAGCTCCTACAATGAGCAGTTCTTC | CASSPRVGGSSYNEQFF
TRBJ2-1 | TRBD1 | TRBV6-5 | . | TGTGCCAGCAGCGACAGGGGTCGCCGTTACAATGAGCAGTTCTTC | CASSDRGRRYNEQFF
TRBJ2-7 | TRBD1 | TRBV5-1 | few | TGCGCCAGCAGCTTACAGGGGCCTCTGGGCGAGCAGTACTTC | CASSLQGPLGEQYF
TRBJ1-1 | . | TRBV5-6 | . | TGTGCCAGCAGCTTGATGAGAACTGAAGCTTTCTTT | CASSLMRTEAFF
TRBJ2-3 | TRBD2 | TRBV5-5 | . | TGTGCCAGCAGCCCTACTAGCGGGGGGGTAGTGTATACGCAGTATTTT | CASSPTSGGVVYTQYF
TRBJ2-5 | . | TRBV7-6 | . | TGTGCCAGCAGCTTAGGCCCCAGGGTTGAGACCCAGTACTTC | CASSLGPRVETQYF
TRBJ2-3 | . | TRBV5-1 | . | TGCGCCAGCAGCTTGGCCGGGTTCACAGATACGCAGTATTTT | CASSLAGFTDTQYF
TRBJ2-7 | . | TRBV19 | . | TGTGCCAGTAGACAGCGTCCGGACAGATACGAGCAGTACTTC | CASRQRPDRYEQYF
TRBJ1-2 | . | TRBV7-6 | . | TGTGCCAGCAGCTTAGGCGGGGAAACTCCTAACTATGGCTACACCTTC | CASSLGGETPNYGYTF
TRBJ1-1 | TRBD1 | TRBV11-2 | . | TGTGCCAGCAGCTCCGCGGACAGGGTTAAGTCTGAAGCTTTCTTT | CASSSADRVKSEAFF
TRBJ1-2 | TRBD1 | TRBV5-8 | . | TGTGCCAGCAGCTTCCCCAGGGGGATCGGTGGTGGCTACACCTTC | CASSFPRGIGGGYTF
TRBJ1-3 | . | TRBV5-4 | . | TGTGCCAGCAGTCTTGGGAGGGCCTCCTCTGGAAACACCATATATTTT | CASSLGRASSGNTIYF
TRBJ2-3 | . | TRBV5-4 | . | TGTGCCAGCAGCTTGGTGACATCTAGCACAGATACGCAGTATTTT | CASSLVTSSTDTQYF
TRBJ2-3 | TRBD1 | TRBV19 | . | TGTGCCAGTAGCATGGACAGGAGACGCACAGATACGCAGTATTTT | CASSMDRRRTDTQYF
TRBJ1-5 | . | TRBV19 | . | TGTGCCAGTAGTATAGCTCGCGGCGGCCGGGATCAGCCCCAGCATTTT | CASSIARGGRDQPQHF
TRBJ1-4 | TRBD1 | TRBV30 | . | TGTGCCTGGAGTGTTTGGGACAGGGGTGAAAAACTGTTTTTT | CAWSVWDRGEKLFF
TRBJ2-1 | TRBD2 | TRBV9 | . | TGTGCCAGCAGCGTAGTCGCGGGGGGGCACTACAATGAGCAGTTCTTC | CASSVVAGGHYNEQFF
TRBJ2-3 | . | TRBV5-4 | . | TGTGCCAGCAGCACCAGGCGGGACCCCTGGGCAGATACGCAGTATTTT | CASSTRRDPWADTQYF
TRBJ1-2 | . | TRBV9 | once | TGTGCCAGCGCGTTACAGGAGAACTATGGCTACACCTTC | CASALQENYGYTF
TRBJ2-3 | TRBD2 | TRBV5-4 | . | TGTGCCAGCAGCTTGGGGCTAGCGGGGGCGGATACGCGGTATTTT | CASSLGLAGADTRYF
TRBJ2-2 | TRBD2 | TRBV9 | . | TGTGCCAGCAGCCCCTGGGTAGCGGGGGCCGGCGAGCTGTTTTTT | CASSPWVAGAGELFF
TRBJ2-7 | . | TRBV12-5 | . | TGTGCTAGTGGTTTGGTATCGGGGGCCTACGAGCAGTACTTC | CASGLVSGAYEQYF
TRBJ2-7 | TRBD1 | TRBV19 | . | TGTGCCAGTAAAGAACGGACAGGGCTTTTCTACGAGCAGTACTTC | CASKERTGLFYEQYF
TRBJ1-2 | TRBD1 | TRBV19 | . | TGTGCCAGTAGTACTGGACAGGGCCGTCTAGGCTATGGCTACACCTTC | CASSTGQGRLGYGYTF
TRBJ2-7 | TRBD1 | TRBV6-6 | . | TGTGCCAGCAGTTACGGGACAGGGTACGAGCAGTACTTC | CASSYGTGYEQYF
TRBJ1-2 | . | TRBV6-6 | . | TGTGCCAGCAACCTAGGGGAGGGAGGCTACACCTTC | CASNLGEGGYTF
TRBJ2-7 | TRBD2 | TRBV10-3 | few | TGTGCCATCAGTGTTCCCCCGGGGGGCTCCTACGAGCAGTACTTC | CAISVPPGGSYEQYF
TRBJ2-1 | TRBD2 | TRBV2 | . | TGTGCCAGCAGTGAAGGCGGTCGGGGGGGGGTCGGGGAGCAGTTCTTC | CASSEGGRGGVGEQFF
TRBJ1-5 | . | TRBV4-3 | few | TGCGCCAGCAGCCAAGATCTCGCCGGGCTCGGGGGCAATCAGCCCCAGCATTTT | CASSQDLAGLGGNQPQHF
TRBJ2-1 | . | TRBV5-1 | . | TGCGCCAGCAGCCTCGGGAACGGATACAATGAGCAGTTCTTC | CASSLGNGYNEQFF
TRBJ1-1 | . | TRBV2 | . | TGTGCCAGCAGTGAAGCGCTTCGGCGGTCTGAAGCTTTCTTT | CASSEALRRSEAFF
TRBJ1-5 | . | TRBV4-2 | . | TGTGCCAGCAGCCAAGGTGAGGTGTTTGGCAATCAGCCCCAGCATTTT | CASSQGEVFGNQPQHF